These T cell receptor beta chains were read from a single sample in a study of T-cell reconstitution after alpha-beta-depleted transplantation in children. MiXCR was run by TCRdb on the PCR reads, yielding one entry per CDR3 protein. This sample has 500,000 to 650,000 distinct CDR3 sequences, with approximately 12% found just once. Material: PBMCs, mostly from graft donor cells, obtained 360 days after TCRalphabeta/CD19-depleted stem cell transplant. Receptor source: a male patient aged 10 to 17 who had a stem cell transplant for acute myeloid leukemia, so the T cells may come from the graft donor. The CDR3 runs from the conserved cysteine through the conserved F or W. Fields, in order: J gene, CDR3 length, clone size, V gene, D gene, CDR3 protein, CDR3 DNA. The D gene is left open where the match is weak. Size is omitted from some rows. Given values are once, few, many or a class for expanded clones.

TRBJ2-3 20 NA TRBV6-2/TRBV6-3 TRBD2 CASSYPGAASGRYSTDTQYF TGTGCCAGCAGTTATCCTGGTGCGGCTAGCGGGAGGTATAGCACAGATACGCAGTATTTT
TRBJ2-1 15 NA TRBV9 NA CASSVATLGGNEQFF TGTGCCAGCAGCGTAGCTACCCTGGGTGGCAATGAGCAGTTCTTC
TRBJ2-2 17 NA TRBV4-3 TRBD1 CASSQDPTGANTGELFF TGCGCCAGCAGCCAAGATCCTACAGGGGCCAACACCGGGGAGCTGTTTTTT
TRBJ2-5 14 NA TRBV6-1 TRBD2 CASRLAGRKETQYF TGTGCCAGCAGACTAGCGGGACGGAAGGAGACCCAGTACTTC
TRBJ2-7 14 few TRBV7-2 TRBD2 CASRLAGGPNEQYF TGTGCCAGCAGACTAGCGGGAGGGCCAAACGAGCAGTACTTC
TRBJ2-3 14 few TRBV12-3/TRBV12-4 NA CASRWDPSTDTQYF TGTGCCAGCAGATGGGACCCAAGCACAGATACGCAGTATTTT
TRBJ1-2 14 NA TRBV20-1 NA CSAFQGYPNYGYTF TGCAGTGCTTTCCAGGGTTATCCTAACTATGGCTACACCTTC
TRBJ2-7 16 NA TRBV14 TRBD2 CASSQDATSAPYEQYF TGTGCCAGCAGCCAAGATGCCACTAGCGCACCCTACGAGCAGTACTTC
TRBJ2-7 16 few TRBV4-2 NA CASSRVHSETPYEQYF TGTGCCAGCAGCCGAGTACATAGCGAGACTCCCTACGAGCAGTACTTC
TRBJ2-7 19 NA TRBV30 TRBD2 CAWSASAATGLGQLMGQYF TGTGCCTGGAGTGCCTCTGCGGCCACGGGACTAGGCCAATTAATGGGGCAGTACTTC
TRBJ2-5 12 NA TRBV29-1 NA CSDRQAAETQYF TGCAGCGATCGACAGGCTGCAGAGACCCAGTACTTC
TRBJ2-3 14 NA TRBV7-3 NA CASSLRLRGDTQYF TGTGCCAGCAGCTTACGGTTGAGGGGAGATACGCAGTATTTT
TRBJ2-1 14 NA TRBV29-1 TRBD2 CSVGPSGPYNEQFF TGCAGCGTTGGCCCTAGCGGACCTTACAATGAGCAGTTCTTC
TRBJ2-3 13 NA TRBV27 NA CASAAAHADTQYF TGTGCCAGCGCCGCGGCCCACGCAGATACGCAGTATTTT
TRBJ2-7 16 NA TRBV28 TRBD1 CASSLETGQGAYEQYF TGTGCCAGCAGTTTGGAGACGGGACAGGGGGCCTACGAGCAGTACTTC
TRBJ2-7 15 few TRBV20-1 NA CSARPSPGWSYEQYF TGCAGTGCTAGACCATCGCCAGGGTGGAGCTACGAGCAGTACTTC
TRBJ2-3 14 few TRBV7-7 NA CASSPNAGTDTQYF TGTGCTAGCAGCCCCAATGCTGGGACAGATACGCAGTATTTT
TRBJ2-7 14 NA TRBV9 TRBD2 CASSVSSGSHEQYF TGTGCCAGCAGCGTAAGCAGCGGGAGTCACGAGCAGTACTTC
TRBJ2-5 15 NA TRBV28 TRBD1 CASRDRASSAETQYF TGTGCCAGCCGGGACAGGGCCTCTTCTGCGGAGACCCAGTACTTC
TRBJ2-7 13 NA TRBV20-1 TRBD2 CSAMRDYPYEQYF TGCAGTGCTATGCGGGACTACCCCTACGAGCAGTACTTC